The TCR beta chain under discussion was sequenced for a study of blood T cell repertoires in COVID-19. Study as a whole: Acute-phase and convalescent COVID-19 samples originated in the United States, Italy and Spain.

Original analysis: Amplification of reference gene primers provided the estimated nucleated cell counts. Only in-frame clones appear in the TCRdb table, and some are missing; sequencing was by immunoSEQ multiplex PCR. D and trimming come from the DNA, and the V and J calls and clone size come from that table. Seen here are hundreds of thousands of clones, 87% observed once, and the top ten hold about 2.2%. Regarding this clone: At one end the junction does not follow the germline gene, possibly because of a read error. Other nucleotide sequences from this sample produce the same CDR3.

Germline CDR1 LNHDA, CDR2 SQIVND (reference sequence). The CDR3 is 15 amino acids. The J gene is TRBJ2-7, the V gene TRBV19, with 10 bases matching TRBD1. Source material: peripheral blood. This TCR came from a woman in her forties or fifties who had recovered from COVID-19. The CDR3 loop is CASSIPDRGLDEQYF. The CDR3 bases are TGTGCCAGTAGTATCCCCGACAGGGGGCTCGACGAGCAGTACTTT.